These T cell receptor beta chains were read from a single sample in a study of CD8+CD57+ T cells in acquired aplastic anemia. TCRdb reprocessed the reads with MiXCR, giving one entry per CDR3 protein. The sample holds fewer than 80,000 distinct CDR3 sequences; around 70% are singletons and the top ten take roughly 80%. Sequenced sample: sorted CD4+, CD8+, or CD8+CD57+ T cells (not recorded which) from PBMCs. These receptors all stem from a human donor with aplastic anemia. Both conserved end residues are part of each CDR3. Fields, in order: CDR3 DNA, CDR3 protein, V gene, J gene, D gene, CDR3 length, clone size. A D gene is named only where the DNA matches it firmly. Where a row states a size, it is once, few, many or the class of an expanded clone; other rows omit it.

DNA: TGTGCCATCAGTGACAGGGTCACAGATACGCAGTATTTT; CDR3: CAISDRVTDTQYF; V: TRBV6-1; J: TRBJ2-3; D: TRBD1; length: 13; size: .
DNA: TGTGCCAGTACCCTAAAGACAACAGGGGAGCAGTACTTC; CDR3: CASTLKTTGEQYF; V: TRBV19; J: TRBJ2-7; D: .; length: 13; size: .
DNA: TGTGCCACCAGTGACCCACCGGGGACAGGGGGCACCGGGGAGCTGTTTTTT; CDR3: CATSDPPGTGGTGELFF; V: TRBV24-1; J: TRBJ2-2; D: TRBD1; length: 17; size: .
DNA: TGTGCCAGCACAGCATTGGAAACCAGCTCCTACGAGCAGTACTTC; CDR3: CASTALETSSYEQYF; V: TRBV2; J: TRBJ2-7; D: .; length: 15; size: .
DNA: TGCAGTGCTAGCTCCGGGACTAGCGGAACCTTTGGGACCTACGAGCAGTACTTC; CDR3: CSASSGTSGTFGTYEQYF; V: TRBV20-1; J: TRBJ2-7; D: TRBD2; length: 18; size: .
DNA: TGTGCCAGCACCCGAACAGGGGGCGCATCTGACGAGCAGTACTTC; CDR3: CASTRTGGASDEQYF; V: TRBV7-6; J: TRBJ2-7; D: TRBD1; length: 15; size: .
DNA: TGTGCCAGCAGCTCCTTTCCAGCTGGGAAGACCCAGTACTTC; CDR3: CASSSFPAGKTQYF; V: TRBV11-2; J: TRBJ2-5; D: .; length: 14; size: few
DNA: TGTGCCAGCAGCCCGCTCAGGTCCGAAGCTTTCTTT; CDR3: CASSPLRSEAFF; V: TRBV7-9; J: TRBJ1-1; D: .; length: 12; size: .
DNA: TGTGCCAGCACCGGGACAGGGGGTGTCTATGGCTACACCTTC; CDR3: CASTGTGGVYGYTF; V: TRBV2; J: TRBJ1-2; D: TRBD1; length: 14; size: .
DNA: TGTGCCGGATCTAGGGCTGACTCCTACGAGCAGTACTTC; CDR3: CAGSRADSYEQYF; V: TRBV7-9; J: TRBJ2-7; D: .; length: 13; size: few
DNA: TGTGCCAGTTCTCCGGGGGCCCTGGAGACCCAGTACTTC; CDR3: CASSPGALETQYF; V: TRBV7-3; J: TRBJ2-5; D: .; length: 13; size: .
DNA: TGTGCCACCAGTGGAGTCGGGGGCGAGCAGTACTTC; CDR3: CATSGVGGEQYF; V: TRBV24-1; J: TRBJ2-7; D: .; length: 12; size: once
DNA: TGTGCCAGCAGCCCGAGACTAGCGGGAAACCAAGAGACCCAGTACTTC; CDR3: CASSPRLAGNQETQYF; V: TRBV7-8; J: TRBJ2-5; D: TRBD2; length: 16; size: once
DNA: TGTGCCAGCAGCTTAGGGTTGGGCTACGAGCAGTACTTC; CDR3: CASSLGLGYEQYF; V: TRBV7-9; J: TRBJ2-7; D: .; length: 13; size: many
DNA: TGCAGCGCCGTGACTAGCCACCGGTACGAGCAGTACTTC; CDR3: CSAVTSHRYEQYF; V: TRBV29-1; J: TRBJ2-7; D: TRBD2; length: 13; size: many
DNA: TGTGCCAGCAGCCGCCCCCGGGACTGGCCGGAACCCCTCCACTTT; CDR3: CASSRPRDWPEPLHF; V: TRBV2; J: TRBJ1-6; D: .; length: 15; size: .
DNA: TGTGCCATCAGTGATAGGGGGAGGAACACTGAAGCTTTCTTT; CDR3: CAISDRGRNTEAFF; V: TRBV10-3; J: TRBJ1-1; D: .; length: 14; size: .
DNA: TGTGCCAGCAGCCGCCCTGAAGCGGGGGCCAACACAGATACGCAGTATTTT; CDR3: CASSRPEAGANTDTQYF; V: TRBV7-3; J: TRBJ2-3; D: TRBD2; length: 17; size: .
DNA: TGTGCCAGCAGCCCTGGGACGACCCAGCATTTT; CDR3: CASSPGTTQHF; V: TRBV7-9; J: TRBJ1-5; D: .; length: 11; size: few
DNA: TGTGACACCAGTGCTACAGGGAACTCCTACGAGCAGTACTTC; CDR3: CDTSATGNSYEQYF; V: TRBV24-1; J: TRBJ2-7; D: .; length: 14; size: .